This T cell receptor beta chain stems from a study of CD8+ T cells in alopecia areata. Findings and caveats of the study: Across lesional scalp, and particularly alopecia totalis/universalis, clonality surpassed that of normal scalp. Possibly because of HLA-related factors, TCR sharing was less clear across patients than in mice.

Once RNA had been extracted, it was reverse transcribed into cDNA to act as the sequencing template. The table came from immunoSEQ multiplex PCR; TCRdb's copy has only in-frame clones and leaves some out. This sample has approximately 98,000 clones, with approximately 50% found just once. This clone was recorded once. What it binds is unknown. Both peripheral blood and punch biopsies of lesional scalp skin were obtained from patients who had alopecia areata. The CDR3 length is 15 residues. Germline V lookup: CDR1 GTSNPN, CDR2 SVGIG (reference sequence). V and J are TRBV30 and TRBJ2-5, with a possible D match to TRBD2 (6 bases). The DNA end is more similar to TRBJ2-7, so the J call may be wrong. The clonotype comes from a human donor with alopecia areata. The sample taken for sequencing was NKG2D-low CD8+ T cells sorted from blood. CDR3 in DNA: TGTGCCTGGAACCCGTCGCGGAGGGGCTCCTACGAGCAGTACTTC. Translated, it gives CAWNPSRRGSYEQYF.